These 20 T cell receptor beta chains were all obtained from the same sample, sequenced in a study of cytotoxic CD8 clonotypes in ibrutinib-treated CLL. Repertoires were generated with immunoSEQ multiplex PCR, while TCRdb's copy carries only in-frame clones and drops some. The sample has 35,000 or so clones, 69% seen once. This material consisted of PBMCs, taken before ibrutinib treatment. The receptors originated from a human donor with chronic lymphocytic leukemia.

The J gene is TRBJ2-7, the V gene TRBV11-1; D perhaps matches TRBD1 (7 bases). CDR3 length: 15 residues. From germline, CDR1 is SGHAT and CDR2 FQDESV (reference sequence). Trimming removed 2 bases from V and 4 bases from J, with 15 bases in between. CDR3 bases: TGTGCCAGCAGCTTAAATTCGGCAGGGGGGTACGAGCAGTACTTC. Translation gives CASSLNSAGGYEQYF.

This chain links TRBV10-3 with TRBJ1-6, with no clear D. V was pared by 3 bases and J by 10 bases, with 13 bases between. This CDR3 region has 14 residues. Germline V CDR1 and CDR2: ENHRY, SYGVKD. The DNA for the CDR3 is TGTGCCATCAGTGACGGAGAGGGCCTCTCACCCCTCCACTTT. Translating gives CAISDGEGLSPLHF.

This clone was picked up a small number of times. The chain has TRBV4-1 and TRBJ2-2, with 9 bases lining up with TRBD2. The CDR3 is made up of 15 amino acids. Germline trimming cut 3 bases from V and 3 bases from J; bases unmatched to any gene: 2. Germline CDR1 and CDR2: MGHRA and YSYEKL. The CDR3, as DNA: TGCGCCAGCAGCCAGAGACTAGCGGACACCGGGGAGCTGTTTTTT. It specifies CASSQRLADTGELFF.

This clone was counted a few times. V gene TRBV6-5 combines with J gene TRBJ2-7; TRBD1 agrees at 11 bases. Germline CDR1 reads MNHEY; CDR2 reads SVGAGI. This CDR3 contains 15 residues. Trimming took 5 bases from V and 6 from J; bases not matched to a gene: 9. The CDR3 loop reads CASSAPGQGVGEQYF. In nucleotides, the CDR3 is TGTGCCAGCAGTGCACCGGGACAGGGGGTTGGCGAGCAGTACTTC.

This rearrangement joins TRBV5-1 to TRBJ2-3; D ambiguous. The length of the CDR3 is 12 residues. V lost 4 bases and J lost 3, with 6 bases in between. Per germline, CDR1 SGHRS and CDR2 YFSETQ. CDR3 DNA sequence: TGCGCCAGCAGCATCCCTACAGATACGCAGTATTTT. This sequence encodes CASSIPTDTQYF.

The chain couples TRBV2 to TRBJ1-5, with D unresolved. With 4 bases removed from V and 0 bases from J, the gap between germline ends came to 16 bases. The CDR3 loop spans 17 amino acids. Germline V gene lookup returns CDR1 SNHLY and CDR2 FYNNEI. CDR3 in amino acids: CASSGAFGVHSNQPQHF. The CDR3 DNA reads TGTGCCAGCAGTGGGGCCTTTGGGGTCCATAGCAATCAGCCCCAGCATTTT.

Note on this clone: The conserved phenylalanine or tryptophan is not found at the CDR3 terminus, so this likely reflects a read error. CDR3 nucleotides: TGTGCCAGCAAAGGGACAGGGATTGGCTACACCCTC. Protein: CASKGTGIGYTL. This chain uses TRBV6-6 with TRBJ1-2, with 9 bases matching TRBD1. From germline, CDR1 is MNHNY and CDR2 SVGAGI (reference sequence). With 7 bases clipped from V and 7 bases from J, the junction kept 4 bases outside the gene matches. This CDR3 is 12 amino acids long.

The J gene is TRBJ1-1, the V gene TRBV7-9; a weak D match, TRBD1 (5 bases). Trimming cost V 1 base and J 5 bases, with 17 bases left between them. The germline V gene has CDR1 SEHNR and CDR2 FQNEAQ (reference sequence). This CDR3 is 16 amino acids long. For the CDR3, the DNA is TGTGCCAGCAGCTTAGTCGAAGGTAGGGGCAGGACTGAAGCTTTCTTT. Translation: CASSLVEGRGRTEAFF.

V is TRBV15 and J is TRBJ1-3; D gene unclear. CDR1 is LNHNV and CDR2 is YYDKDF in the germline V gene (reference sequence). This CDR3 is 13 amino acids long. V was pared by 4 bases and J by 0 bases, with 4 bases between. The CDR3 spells CATSIGSGNTIYF. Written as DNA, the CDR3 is TGTGCCACCAGCATCGGCTCTGGAAACACCATATATTTT.

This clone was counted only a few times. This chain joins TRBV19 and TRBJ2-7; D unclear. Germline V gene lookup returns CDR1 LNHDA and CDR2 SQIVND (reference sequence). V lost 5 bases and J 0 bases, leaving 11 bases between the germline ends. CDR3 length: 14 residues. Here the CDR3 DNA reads TGTGCCAGTAGTTCTCGACAAGGCTCCTACGAGCAGTACTTC. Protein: CASSSRQGSYEQYF.

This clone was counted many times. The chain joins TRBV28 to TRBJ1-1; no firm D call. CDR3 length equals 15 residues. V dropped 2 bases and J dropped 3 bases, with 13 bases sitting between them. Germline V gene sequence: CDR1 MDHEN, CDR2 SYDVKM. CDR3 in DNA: TGTGCCAGCAGTTTAATGAAGGGAGGATACACTGAAGCTTTCTTT. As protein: CASSLMKGGYTEAFF.

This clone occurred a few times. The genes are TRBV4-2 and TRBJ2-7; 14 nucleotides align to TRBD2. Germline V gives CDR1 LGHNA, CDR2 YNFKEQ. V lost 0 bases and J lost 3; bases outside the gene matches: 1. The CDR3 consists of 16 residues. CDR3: CASSQEGTSGSYEQYF. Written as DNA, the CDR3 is TGTGCCAGCAGCCAAGAAGGGACTAGCGGGAGCTACGAGCAGTACTTC.

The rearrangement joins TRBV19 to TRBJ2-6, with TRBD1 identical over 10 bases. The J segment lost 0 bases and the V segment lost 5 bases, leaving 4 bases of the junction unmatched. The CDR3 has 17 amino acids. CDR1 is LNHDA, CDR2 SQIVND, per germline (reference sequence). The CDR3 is CASSQGQGGSGANVLTF. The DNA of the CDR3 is TGTGCCAGTAGTCAAGGACAGGGGGGCTCTGGGGCCAACGTCCTGACTTTC.

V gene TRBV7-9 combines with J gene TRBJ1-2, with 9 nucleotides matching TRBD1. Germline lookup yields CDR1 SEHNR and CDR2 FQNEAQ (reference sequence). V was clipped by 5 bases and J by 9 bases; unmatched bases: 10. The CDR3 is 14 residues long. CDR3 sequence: CASSNLGQGMRYTF. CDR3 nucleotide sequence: TGTGCCAGCAGCAACCTGGGACAGGGAATGCGCTACACCTTC. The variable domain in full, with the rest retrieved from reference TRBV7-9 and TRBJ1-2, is DTGVSQNPRHKITKRGQNVTFRCDPISEHNRLYWYRQTLGQGPEFLTYFQNEAQLEKSRLLSDRFSAERPKGSFSTLEIQRTEQGDSAMYLCASSNLGQGMRYTFGSGTRLTVV.

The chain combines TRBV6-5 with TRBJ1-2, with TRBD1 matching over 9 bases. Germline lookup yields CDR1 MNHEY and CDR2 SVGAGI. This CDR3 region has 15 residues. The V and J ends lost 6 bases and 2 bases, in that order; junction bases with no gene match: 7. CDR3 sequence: CASSYLGQGNYGYTF. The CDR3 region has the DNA TGTGCCAGCAGCTACCTTGGACAGGGGAACTATGGCTACACCTTC.

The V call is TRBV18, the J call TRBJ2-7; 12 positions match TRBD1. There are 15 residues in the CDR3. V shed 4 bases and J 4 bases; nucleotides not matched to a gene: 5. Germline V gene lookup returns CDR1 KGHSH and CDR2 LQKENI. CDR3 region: CASSQPGQGAYEQYF. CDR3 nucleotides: TGTGCCAGCTCACAGCCGGGACAGGGGGCGTACGAGCAGTACTTC.

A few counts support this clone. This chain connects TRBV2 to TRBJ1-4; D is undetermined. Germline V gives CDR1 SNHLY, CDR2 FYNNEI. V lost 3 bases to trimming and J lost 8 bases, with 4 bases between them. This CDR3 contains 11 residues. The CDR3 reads CASSEIEKLFF. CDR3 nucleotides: TGTGCCAGCAGTGAGATAGAAAAACTGTTTTTT. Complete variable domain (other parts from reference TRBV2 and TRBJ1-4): EPEVTQTPSHQVTQMGQEVILRCVPISNHLYFYWYRQILGQKVEFLVSFYNNEISEKSEIFDDQFSVERPDGSNFTLKIRSTKLEDSAMYFCASSEIEKLFFGSGTQLSVL.

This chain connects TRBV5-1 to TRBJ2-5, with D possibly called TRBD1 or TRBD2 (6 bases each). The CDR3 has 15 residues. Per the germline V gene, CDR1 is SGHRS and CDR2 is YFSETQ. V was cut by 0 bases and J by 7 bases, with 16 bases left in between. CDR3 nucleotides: TGCGCCAGCAGCTTGGGGACAGAGCACGGGGGGACCCAGTACTTC. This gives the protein CASSLGTEHGGTQYF.

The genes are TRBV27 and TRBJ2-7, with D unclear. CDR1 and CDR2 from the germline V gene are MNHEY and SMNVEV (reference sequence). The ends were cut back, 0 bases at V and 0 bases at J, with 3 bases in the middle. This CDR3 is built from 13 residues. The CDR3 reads CASSLSNSYEQYF. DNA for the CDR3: TGTGCCAGCAGTTTATCCAACTCCTACGAGCAGTACTTC.

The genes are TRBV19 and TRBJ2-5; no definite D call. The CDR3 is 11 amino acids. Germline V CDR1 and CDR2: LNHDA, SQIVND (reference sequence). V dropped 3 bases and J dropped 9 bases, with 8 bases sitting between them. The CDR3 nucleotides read TGTGCCAGTAGTATGATGGGTCCCCAGTACTTC. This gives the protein CASSMMGPQYF.